The 31 T cell receptor beta chains below come from one sample, sequenced in a study of blood T cell repertoires in COVID-19. The assay was immunoSEQ multiplex PCR, and TCRdb's table has in-frame clones only and misses some. The data show roughly 240,000 clones, with 86% seen just once and 5.5% to 6.5% held by the top ten. Source material: peripheral blood. The receptors come from a woman older than 75 with COVID-19, enrolled during active disease.

The V call is TRBV5-1, the J call TRBJ2-1, with 8 bases fitting TRBD2. The trim removed 4 bases at V and 8 bases at J, leaving 14 bases unmatched. The CDR3 contains 16 residues. CDR1 is SGHRS, CDR2 YFSETQ, per germline. The CDR3 DNA follows: TGCGCCAGCAGCCTGGCGGGGGGCCCGCGTGGCGATGAGCAGTTCTTC. Translation: CASSLAGGPRGDEQFF.

V gene TRBV28 combines with J gene TRBJ1-2; 11 bases map to TRBD1. CDR3 length: 15 amino acids. J gave up 3 bases and V 4 bases, and 4 bases lay outside the gene matches. Germline V gene data show CDR1 as MDHEN and CDR2 as SYDVKM. In DNA form, the CDR3 reads TGTGCCAGCAGTTATAGGACAGGGGGCGACTATGGCTACACCTTC. Protein: CASSYRTGGDYGYTF.

This sequence joins TRBV2 and TRBJ1-5; D unresolved. The CDR3 is made up of 13 amino acids. Germline values: CDR1 SNHLY, CDR2 FYNNEI. V shed 4 bases and J shed 4 bases, with 8 bases lying between them. The chain's CDR3 is CASSGQTNQPQHF. The CDR3, as DNA: TGTGCCAGCAGTGGGCAGACAAATCAGCCCCAGCATTTT.

This chain links TRBV5-1 with TRBJ2-6; D not resolved. Trimming left V 6 bases short and J 0 bases short, with 7 bases between. Germline loops: CDR1 SGHRS, CDR2 YFSETQ. There are 14 residues in the CDR3. In DNA form, the CDR3 reads TGCGCCAGCACCGAGAGCTCTGGGGCCAACGTCCTGACTTTC. This encodes CASTESSGANVLTF.

CDR3 coding DNA: TGTGCCAGCAGTACTCAATTGGACTACTTGAACACTGAAGCTTTCTTT. Residues: CASSTQLDYLNTEAFF. This chain joins TRBV28 and TRBJ1-1; no definite D call. Trimming took off 5 bases at V and 0 bases at J, with 16 bases between the two ends. Germline CDR1 reads MDHEN; CDR2 reads SYDVKM. The CDR3 totals 16 residues.

This rearrangement joins TRBV10-2 to TRBJ2-2, with 8 bases that match TRBD2. The ends lost 6 bases at V and 5 bases at J; junction bases unmatched: 2. The CDR3 consists of 13 residues. Germline lookup yields CDR1 WSHSY and CDR2 SAAADI. CDR3 bases: TGCGCCAGCAGAGCGGGGGAGACCGGGGAGCTGTTTTTT. Protein: CASRAGETGELFF.

The gene calls are TRBV9 and TRBJ2-3; TRBD2 agrees at 9 bases. The ends lost 2 bases at V and 1 base at J; junction bases unmatched: 8. This CDR3 has 17 residues. Germline loops: CDR1 SGDLS, CDR2 YYNGEE. The CDR3 reads CASSVGVAGAGTDTQYF. The CDR3 DNA reads TGTGCCAGCAGCGTTGGAGTAGCGGGGGCCGGCACAGATACGCAGTATTTT. The whole variable domain, remainder taken from reference TRBV9 and TRBJ2-3, is DSGVTQTPKHLITATGQRVTLRCSPRSGDLSVYWYQQSLDQGLQFLIQYYNGEERAKGNILERFSAQQFPDLHSELNLSSLELGDSALYFCASSVGVAGAGTDTQYFGPGTRLTVL.

The chain employs TRBV10-3 and TRBJ1-4; 7 nucleotides align to TRBD1. V lost 4 bases and J lost 3; bases outside the gene matches: 2. The CDR3 sequence is 14 residues long. Looked up from germline, CDR1 is ENHRY and CDR2 is SYGVKD. The CDR3 DNA follows: TGTGCCATCAGTGCCGGGACAGCTAATGAAAAACTGTTTTTT. It specifies CAISAGTANEKLFF.

The rearrangement joins TRBV6-5 to TRBJ2-7; 9 bases are a match to TRBD1. In germline, CDR1 is MNHEY, CDR2 SVGAGI. The CDR3 runs 14 residues. V was clipped by 0 bases and J by 9 bases; unmatched bases: 6. This CDR3 is CASSYSSGQGRQYV. CDR3 in DNA: TGTGCCAGCAGTTACTCGAGCGGACAGGGGAGGCAGTACGTC.

The rearrangement links TRBV6-5 to TRBJ2-7; 12 bases line up with TRBD1. Trimming took 5 bases from V and 7 from J; bases not matched to a gene: 9. Germline V gives CDR1 MNHEY, CDR2 SVGAGI. The CDR3 has 15 residues. The CDR3 here is CASSRPGQGAGEQYF. The CDR3 coding sequence is TGTGCCAGCAGTCGACCGGGACAGGGGGCAGGAGAGCAGTACTTC.

The V call is TRBV11-3, the J call TRBJ1-1, with no clear D. CDR1 and CDR2 (germline): SGHNT, YENEEA. Trimming took off 3 bases at V and 1 base at J, with 6 bases between the two ends. The CDR3 runs to 13 residues. The CDR3 region is CASSFSANTEAFF. CDR3 sequence (DNA): TGTGCCAGCAGCTTCAGCGCGAACACTGAAGCTTTCTTT.

This clone showed up just once. This sequence joins TRBV9 and TRBJ1-2; possibly TRBD1 for D (5 bases). Germline V gene lookup returns CDR1 SGDLS and CDR2 YYNGEE. The CDR3 sequence is 15 residues long. Trimming took off 4 bases at V and 5 bases at J, with 18 bases between the two ends. The CDR3 sequence is CASSTQTDPPYGYTF. CDR3 DNA sequence: TGTGCCAGCAGCACTCAGACAGATCCACCATATGGCTACACCTTC.

This chain connects TRBV20-1 to TRBJ1-2; 7 bases map to TRBD1. V lost 5 bases and J lost 8; bases outside the gene matches: 5. Germline V gene sequence: CDR1 DFQATT, CDR2 SNEGSKA (reference sequence). The CDR3 covers 11 residues. CDR3 amino acids: CSALTGEGYTF. The CDR3 DNA reads as TGCAGTGCTCTTACAGGGGAAGGCTACACCTTC.

Only one count was recorded for this clone. The V call is TRBV7-2, the J call TRBJ1-5; TRBD1 agrees at 8 bases. Looked up from germline, CDR1 is SGHTA and CDR2 is FQGNSA. The CDR3 consists of 15 residues. J gave up 7 bases and V 5 bases, and 10 bases lay outside the gene matches. DNA for the CDR3: TGTGCCAGCAGCCCAGGGACAGGCCCAGGCCAGCCCCAGCATTTT. Translation gives CASSPGTGPGQPQHF.

This chain joins TRBV11-2 and TRBJ1-5; 7 nucleotides align to TRBD1. Germline values: CDR1 SGHAT, CDR2 FQNNGV. The CDR3 sequence is 15 residues long. V was clipped by 4 bases and J by 3 bases; unmatched bases: 6. In nucleotides, the CDR3 is TGTGCCAGCAGCTCCACAGGGGCCCCCAATCAGCCCCAGCATTTT. Its protein is CASSSTGAPNQPQHF.

The chain employs TRBV21-1 and TRBJ2-3; the table calls TRBD2, which could not be checked here. TRBV21-1 is an annotated pseudogene. The CDR3 covers 18 residues. The CDR3: CASLKLGTSGGAADTQYF. The CDR3 DNA sequence: TGTGCCAGCCTTAAACTAGGGACTAGCGGGGGGGCCGCAGATACGCAGTATTTT.

This chain uses TRBV6-5 with TRBJ1-2; TRBD1 agrees at 7 bases. V lost 8 bases, J lost 3 bases, and 12 bases stayed unmatched. Germline values: CDR1 MNHEY, CDR2 SVGAGI. This CDR3 has 15 residues. CDR3 amino acids: CASQQLQTGDYGYTF. The CDR3 bases are TGTGCCAGCCAACAGTTACAAACAGGGGACTATGGCTACACCTTC.

The chain recombines TRBV6-6 with TRBJ1-1, with a tentative D call TRBD1 (6 bases). This CDR3 contains 12 residues. Germline-derived CDR1 and CDR2 are MNHNY and SVGAGI (reference sequence). V shed 6 bases and J shed 5 bases, with 10 bases lying between them. DNA for the CDR3: TGTGCCAGCAGACAGGGAGGGACTGAAGCTTTCTTT. This gives the protein CASRQGGTEAFF.

This chain links TRBV30 with TRBJ1-5; possible D gene TRBD1, 6 bases. The CDR3 covers 14 residues. The V and J ends lost 3 bases and 6 bases respectively, with 15 bases between them. Germline CDR1 and CDR2: GTSNPN and SVGIG (reference sequence). The CDR3 is CAWSPKGGGQPQHF. In DNA, the CDR3 is TGTGCCTGGAGCCCAAAGGGGGGGGGTCAGCCCCAGCATTTT.

The chain joins TRBV5-1 to TRBJ1-2; 12 nucleotides match TRBD1. The V gene end was trimmed by 3 bases and the J gene end by 8 bases; junction bases not matched to a gene: 11. The CDR3 length is 16 residues. Per germline, CDR1 SGHRS and CDR2 YFSETQ. CDR3 amino acids: CASSSGTGGAVGGYTF. CDR3 DNA: TGCGCCAGCAGCTCCGGGACAGGGGGCGCGGTTGGCGGCTACACCTTC. The full variable domain, with the rest looked up from reference TRBV5-1 and TRBJ1-2, is KAGVTQTPRYLIKTRGQQVTLSCSPISGHRSVSWYQQTPGQGLQFLFEYFSETQRNKGNFPGRFSGRQFSNSRSEMNVSTLELGDSALYLCASSSGTGGAVGGYTFGSGTRLTVV.

The chain is built from TRBV14 and TRBJ1-2, with a tentative D call TRBD1 (5 bases). V lost 1 base to trimming and J lost 5 bases, with 14 bases between them. CDR3 length: 15 residues. Germline assignment: CDR1 SGHDN and CDR2 FVKESK. The CDR3 here is CASSQARTPPYGYTF. Here the CDR3 DNA reads TGTGCCAGCAGCCAAGCCCGGACACCGCCATATGGCTACACCTTC.

J is TRBJ2-7 and V is TRBV6-6; 7 bases align to TRBD2. J gave up 2 bases and V 6 bases, and 13 bases lay outside the gene matches. This CDR3 is built from 16 residues. Germline V gene sequence: CDR1 MNHNY, CDR2 SVGAGI (reference sequence). The CDR3 here is CASRKTGEGSAYEQYV. The CDR3 DNA sequence: TGTGCCAGCAGAAAAACCGGGGAGGGATCTGCCTACGAGCAGTACGTC.

The chain couples TRBV18 to TRBJ1-5, with 7 nucleotides matching TRBD1. Losses at the gene ends were 4 bases for V and 1 base for J; bases not matched to a gene: 1. In germline, CDR1 is KGHSH, CDR2 LQKENI. The CDR3 length is 14 residues. The CDR3 bases are TGTGCCAGCTCACGGGGACAGAGCAATCAGCCCCAGCATTTT. This codes for CASSRGQSNQPQHF. The variable domain in full, completed from reference TRBV18 and TRBJ1-5, reads NAGVMQNPRHLVRRRGQEARLRCSPMKGHSHVYWYRQLPEEGLKFMVYLQKENIIDESGMPKERFSAEFPKEGPSILRIQQVVRGDSAAYFCASSRGQSNQPQHFGDGTRLSIL.

This chain links TRBV5-8 with TRBJ1-5, with D perhaps matching TRBD1 (5 bases). V lost 0 bases to trimming and J lost 5 bases, with 6 bases between them. The germline CDR1 and CDR2 sequences are SGHTS and YDEGEE. The CDR3 spans 13 residues. The DNA of the CDR3 is TGTGCCAGCAGCTTGGGCAGGGATCAGCCCCAGCATTTT. It translates to CASSLGRDQPQHF.

The V and J genes are TRBV5-1 and TRBJ2-2; no reliable D call. CDR3 length equals 14 residues. The germline V gene has CDR1 SGHRS and CDR2 YFSETQ. V was pared by 1 base and J by 4 bases, with 8 bases between. The CDR3 DNA reads as TGCGCCAGCAGCTTGTCCTCCAGCACCGGGGAGCTGTTTTTT. This sequence encodes CASSLSSSTGELFF.

The rearrangement links TRBV7-8 to TRBJ1-3, with TRBD1 as a possible D gene (6 bases). CDR1 is SGHVS, CDR2 FQNEAQ, per germline. This CDR3 contains 15 residues. With 5 bases removed from V and 2 bases from J, the gap between germline ends came to 13 bases. In DNA, the CDR3 is TGTGCCAGCAGCGGACAGCTTAGCCCTGGAAACACCATATATTTT. It is translated as CASSGQLSPGNTIYF. The full variable domain, rest sourced from reference TRBV7-8 and TRBJ1-3, is GAGVSQSPRYKVAKRGQDVALRCDPISGHVSLFWYQQALGQGPEFLTYFQNEAQLDKSGLPSDRFFAERPEGSVSTLKIQRTQQEDSAVYLCASSGQLSPGNTIYFGEGSWLTVV.

Remarks on this clone: Distinct nucleotide sequences in the sample also encode this CDR3. The V call is TRBV24-1, the J call TRBJ1-5; 8 bases match TRBD1. Trimming cost V 6 bases and J 2 bases; bases outside gene matches: 2. The CDR3 is 14 amino acids. Germline-derived CDR1 and CDR2 are KGHDR and SFDVKD. In DNA form, the CDR3 reads TGTGCCACCAGTTCAGGGGGCGGCAATCAGCCCCAGCATTTT. Protein product: CATSSGGGNQPQHF.

The chain links TRBV7-2 to TRBJ2-5; 9 bases match TRBD2. V was clipped by 3 bases and J by 4 bases; unmatched bases: 6. Germline assignment: CDR1 SGHTA and CDR2 FQGNSA. The CDR3 extends over 15 amino acids. In DNA, the CDR3 is TGTGCCAGCAGCTTGACTAGCGGCGGAGGAGAGACCCAGTACTTC. Translation gives CASSLTSGGGETQYF.

The chain uses TRBV6-1 and TRBJ1-2; possibly TRBD1 for D (5 bases). CDR3 length: 15 amino acids. Germline V gene sequence: CDR1 MNHNS, CDR2 SASEGT. V was cut by 2 bases and J by 2 bases, with 12 bases left in between. The CDR3 bases are TGTGCCAGCAGTGAAAGGGGACGGGGGAACTATGGCTACACCTTC. Translation: CASSERGRGNYGYTF.

The V call is TRBV7-6, the J call TRBJ2-2; D possibly corresponds to TRBD1 (6 bases). V dropped 0 bases and J dropped 4 bases, with 15 bases sitting between them. Germline V lookup: CDR1 SGHVS, CDR2 FNYEAQ. The length of the CDR3 is 17 residues. This chain's CDR3 is CASSLARQGSVTGELFF. The CDR3 DNA follows: TGTGCCAGCAGCTTAGCGAGGCAGGGGTCGGTCACCGGGGAGCTGTTTTTT. Supplemented by reference TRBV7-6 and TRBJ2-2, the full variable domain reads GAGVSQSPRYKVTKRGQDVALRCDPISGHVSLYWYRQALGQGPEFLTYFNYEAQQDKSGLPNDRFSAERPEGSISTLTIQRTEQRDSAMYRCASSLARQGSVTGELFFGEGSRLTVL.

The chain carries TRBV28 and TRBJ1-2; 9 bases match TRBD1. The CDR3 consists of 12 residues. CDR1 is MDHEN and CDR2 is SYDVKM in the germline V gene. The CDR3 DNA reads as TGTGCAGCCGGACAGGGGAAAGGTGGCTACACCTTC. Amino acids: CAAGQGKGGYTF.